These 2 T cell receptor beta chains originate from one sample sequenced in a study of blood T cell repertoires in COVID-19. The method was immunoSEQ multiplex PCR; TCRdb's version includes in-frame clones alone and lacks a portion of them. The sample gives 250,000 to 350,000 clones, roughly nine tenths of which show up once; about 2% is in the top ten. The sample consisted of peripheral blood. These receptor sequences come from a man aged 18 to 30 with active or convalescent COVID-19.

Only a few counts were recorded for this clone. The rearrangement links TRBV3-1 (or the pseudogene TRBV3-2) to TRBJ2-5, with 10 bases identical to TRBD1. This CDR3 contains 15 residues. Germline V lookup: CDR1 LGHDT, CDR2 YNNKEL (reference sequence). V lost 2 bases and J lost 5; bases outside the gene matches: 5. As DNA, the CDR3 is TGTGCCAGCAGCCAATACCCGGACAGGGGGGAGACCCAGTACTTC. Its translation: CASSQYPDRGETQYF.

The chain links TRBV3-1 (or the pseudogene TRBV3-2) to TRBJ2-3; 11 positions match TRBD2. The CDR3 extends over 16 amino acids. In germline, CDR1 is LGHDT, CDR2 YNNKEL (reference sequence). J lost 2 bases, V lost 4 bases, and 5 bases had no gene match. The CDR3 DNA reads TGTGCCAGCAGCCTGCTAGCGGGGGGCATCACAGATACGCAGTATTTT. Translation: CASSLLAGGITDTQYF.